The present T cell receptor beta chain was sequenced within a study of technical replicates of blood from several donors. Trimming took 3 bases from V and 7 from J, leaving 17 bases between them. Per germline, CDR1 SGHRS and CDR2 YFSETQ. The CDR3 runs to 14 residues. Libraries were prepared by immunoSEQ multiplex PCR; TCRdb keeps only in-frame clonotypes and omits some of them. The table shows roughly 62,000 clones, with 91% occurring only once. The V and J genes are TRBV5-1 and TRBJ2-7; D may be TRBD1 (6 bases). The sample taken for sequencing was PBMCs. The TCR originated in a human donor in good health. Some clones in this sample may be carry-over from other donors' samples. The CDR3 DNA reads TGCGCCAGCAGCTCCCTGGTGCAGGGGCAAGAGCAGTACTTC. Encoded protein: CASSSLVQGQEQYF. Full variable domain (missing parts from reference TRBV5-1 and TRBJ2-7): KAGVTQTPRYLIKTRGQQVTLSCSPISGHRSVSWYQQTPGQGLQFLFEYFSETQRNKGNFPGRFSGRQFSNSRSEMNVSTLELGDSALYLCASSSLVQGQEQYFGPGTRLTVT.